Detailed here is one T cell receptor beta chain. Libraries were prepared by immunoSEQ multiplex PCR; TCRdb keeps only in-frame clonotypes and omits some of them. The sample has 35,000 to 55,000 clones; 85% to 95% are singletons. The CDR3 runs 15 residues. Germline CDR1 is SGHTA and CDR2 is FQGNSA. V was clipped by 4 bases and J by 5 bases; unmatched bases: 10. The data originate from a study of T cell changes during pregnancy in multiple sclerosis. Input material: peripheral blood. The chain recombines TRBV7-2 with TRBJ2-5, with TRBD2 matching 7 bases. The clonotype was recovered from a female donor with multiple sclerosis, enrolled in a pregnancy study. The DNA of the CDR3 is TGTGCCAGCAGCTCACGAGCGGGGCCGGGGGAGACCCAGTACTTC. It yields the protein CASSSRAGPGETQYF.